These 18 T cell receptor beta chains came from one sample sequenced in a study of CD8 T cells in ankylosing spondylitis. TCRdb recomputed calls from the 5' RACE reads with MiXCR, one row per CDR3 protein. Among roughly 180,000 distinct CDR3 sequences listed, around 8.9% were seen once. The specimen sequenced was blood, either unsorted or a sorted T cell fraction (not recorded which). These receptors were taken from a female donor with ankylosing spondylitis or in good health (not recorded which).

This clonotype was observed a few times. The rearrangement links TRBV4-3 to TRBJ2-1; the match to TRBD1 covers 7 bases. This CDR3 has 15 residues. The junction had 7 bases not matched to a gene; V was cut back by 3 bases and J by 5 bases. CDR1 LGHNA and CDR2 YSLEER come from the germline V gene. The CDR3 loop reads CASSQWRQGDNEQFF. CDR3 coding DNA: TGCGCCAGCAGCCAGTGGCGGCAGGGGGACAATGAGCAGTTCTTC.

The CDR3 DNA sequence: TGCGCCAGCAGCCGCGGGACTCAAGCCTACGAGCAGTACTTC. Amino acid sequence: CASSRGTQAYEQYF. This sequence joins TRBV4-3 and TRBJ2-7; perhaps TRBD2 as D (6 bases). Germline assignment: CDR1 LGHNA and CDR2 YSLEER. This CDR3 region has 14 residues. Trimming stripped 4 bases from V and 2 bases from J, with 12 bases between.

This clonotype was recorded at least ten times. DNA for the CDR3: TGTGCCAGCAGACGGGGACTAGCGGGCAACGAGCAGTACTTC. It is translated as CASRRGLAGNEQYF. V gene TRBV28 combines with J gene TRBJ2-7; 12 positions match TRBD2. The CDR3 contains 14 residues. The germline gives CDR1 MDHEN, CDR2 SYDVKM. Losses at the gene ends were 6 bases for V and 5 bases for J; bases not matched to a gene: 5.

This clonotype appeared a few times. This chain links TRBV11-2 with TRBJ2-6; the D gene could be TRBD1 or TRBD2 (5 bases each). CDR1 and CDR2 (germline): SGHAT, FQNNGV. The CDR3 length is 20 residues. V dropped 5 bases and J dropped 0 bases, with 23 bases sitting between them. This chain's CDR3 is CASSPTGPNIWSSGANVLTF. As DNA, the CDR3 is TGTGCCAGCAGCCCAACGGGACCAAACATCTGGAGCTCTGGGGCCAACGTCCTGACTTTC.

There are many counts of this clonotype. This sequence joins TRBV7-9 and TRBJ2-2; D remains ambiguous. The length of the CDR3 is 14 residues. The germline V gene has CDR1 SEHNR and CDR2 FQNEAQ (reference sequence). Between the trimmed V and J ends, which lost 6 bases and 7 bases, there was a span of 15 bases. The CDR3, as DNA: TGTGCCAGCAGGTCGGACGGATCGATCGGGGAGCTGTTTTTT. Translating gives CASRSDGSIGELFF. Using reference TRBV7-9 and TRBJ2-2 for the parts outside the CDR3, the full variable domain is DTGVSQNPRHKITKRGQNVTFRCDPISEHNRLYWYRQTLGQGPEFLTYFQNEAQLEKSRLLSDRFSAERPKGSFSTLEIQRTEQGDSAMYLCASRSDGSIGELFFGEGSRLTVL.

The chain couples TRBV4-3 to TRBJ1-4, with 10 bases lining up with TRBD1. The CDR3 is made up of 14 amino acids. J was trimmed by 8 bases and V by 3 bases; bases with no gene match: 3. The germline CDR1 and CDR2 sequences are LGHNA and YSLEER. Here the CDR3 reads CASSQGTGDEKLFF. CDR3 nucleotide sequence: TGCGCCAGCAGCCAGGGGACAGGGGACGAAAAACTGTTTTTT.

This clonotype was seen only a few times. The CDR3, as DNA: TGCGCCAGCAGCCAGAACAGGGGGCACTCCTATAATTCACCCCTCCACTTT. Translated: CASSQNRGHSYNSPLHF. This chain connects TRBV4-3 to TRBJ1-6; 9 positions agree with TRBD1. The germline V gene encodes CDR1 LGHNA and CDR2 YSLEER. V lost 3 bases, J lost 0 bases, and 3 bases stayed unmatched. This CDR3 has 17 residues.

This sequence joins TRBV27 and TRBJ2-7; possibly TRBD2 for D (6 bases). The germline CDR1 and CDR2 sequences are MNHEY and SMNVEV (reference sequence). V lost 2 bases, J lost 2 bases, and 16 bases lay in between. CDR3 length: 16 residues. In DNA, the CDR3 is TGTGCCAGCAGTTTAGAGTCGGCGGGAACCACCTACGAGCAGTACTTC. This encodes CASSLESAGTTYEQYF.

This clonotype was counted a few times. This chain joins TRBV7-9 and TRBJ2-4; D call uncertain. V dropped 9 bases and J dropped 0 bases, with 9 bases sitting between them. This CDR3 region has 13 residues. Germline V gene sequence: CDR1 SEHNR, CDR2 FQNEAQ (reference sequence). The CDR3 here is CARGSLAKNIQYF. The CDR3 coding sequence is TGTGCCAGGGGAAGTCTAGCCAAAAACATTCAGTACTTC.

This clonotype was observed a few times. V gene TRBV4-1 combines with J gene TRBJ1-1; unclear D gene. V gave up 4 bases and J gave up 3 bases, with 12 bases separating them. The germline CDR1 and CDR2 sequences are MGHRA and YSYEKL. CDR3 size: 14 residues. In DNA, the CDR3 is TGCGCCAGCAGCCCCACGTCGTTATACACTGAAGCTTTCTTT. Encoded protein: CASSPTSLYTEAFF.

The V and J genes are TRBV10-3 and TRBJ1-2; 8 nucleotides line up with TRBD1. CDR1 is ENHRY and CDR2 is SYGVKD in the germline V gene. Trimming at V came to 8 bases and at J to 4 bases, leaving 12 bases not matched to a gene. This CDR3 region has 15 residues. The CDR3 protein is CAIPMRAGQGYGYTF. In DNA form, the CDR3 reads TGTGCCATCCCCATGAGGGCAGGACAGGGCTATGGCTACACCTTC.

This clonotype turned up a few times. The CDR3 is CASRDSRKRISQDVDFF. CDR3 DNA: TGTGCCAGCCGGGACTCACGGAAAAGGATAAGCCAGGATGTTGATTTCTTT. The rearrangement uses TRBV3-1 and TRBJ1-1, with a tentative D call TRBD1 (5 bases). The CDR3 length is 17 residues. Trimming took off 8 bases at V and 13 bases at J, with 35 bases between the two ends. The germline CDR1 and CDR2 sequences are LGHDT and YNNKEL (reference sequence).

The sample holds many counts of this clonotype. The V call is TRBV29-1, the J call TRBJ2-5, with D tentatively TRBD1 (5 bases). Germline V lookup: CDR1 SQVTM, CDR2 ANQGSEA. This CDR3 spans 13 amino acids. V was pared by 7 bases and J by 0 bases, with 12 bases between. This CDR3 reads CSGQQLYQETQYF. The CDR3 DNA follows: TGCAGCGGACAGCAACTGTACCAAGAGACCCAGTACTTC.

The V and J genes are TRBV7-9 and TRBJ2-7, with 7 bases aligning to TRBD1. V gave up 5 bases and J gave up 4 bases; unmatched junction bases: 14. Germline-derived CDR1 and CDR2 are SEHNR and FQNEAQ (reference sequence). The CDR3 is made up of 16 amino acids. This CDR3 is CASSPGVGGNAYEQYF. CDR3 coding DNA: TGTGCCAGCAGCCCCGGGGTAGGGGGCAATGCATACGAGCAGTACTTC. Combining the CDR3 with reference TRBV7-9 and TRBJ2-7 gives the whole variable domain DTGVSQNPRHKITKRGQNVTFRCDPISEHNRLYWYRQTLGQGPEFLTYFQNEAQLEKSRLLSDRFSAERPKGSFSTLEIQRTEQGDSAMYLCASSPGVGGNAYEQYFGPGTRLTVT.

This clonotype has only a few counts. For the CDR3, the DNA is TGTGCCAGCAGTTACGCGGTAGCGGGAGGTGACGCCGGGGAGCTGTTTTTT. Its translation is CASSYAVAGGDAGELFF. The V gene is TRBV6-5, the J gene TRBJ2-2, with 10 bases aligning to TRBD2. CDR1 is MNHEY and CDR2 is SVGAGI in the germline V gene. The length of the CDR3 is 17 residues. V lost 2 bases, J lost 6 bases, and 9 bases stayed unmatched.

This clonotype was seen only a few times. The CDR3 loop is CASSAPGQDSTDTQYF. CDR3 nucleotide sequence: TGTGCCAGCAGCGCACCGGGACAGGATAGCACAGATACGCAGTATTTT. The chain links TRBV12-3 or TRBV12-4 to TRBJ2-3; TRBD1 agrees at 8 bases. The trim removed 6 bases at V and 0 bases at J, leaving 8 bases unmatched. The CDR3 spans 16 residues.

The genes are TRBV14 and TRBJ2-5; 15 bases fit TRBD2. Per germline, CDR1 SGHDN and CDR2 FVKESK. The CDR3 spans 19 residues. The V segment lost 3 bases and the J segment 5 bases; nucleotides outside the gene matches: 13. The CDR3 sequence is CASSHLSGTSGRIGETQYF. The DNA for the CDR3 is TGTGCCAGCAGCCATCTCTCAGGGACTAGCGGGAGGATTGGCGAGACCCAGTACTTC. The variable domain in full, completed from reference TRBV14 and TRBJ2-5, reads EAGVTQFPSHSVIEKGQTVTLRCDPISGHDNLYWYRRVMGKEIKFLLHFVKESKQDESGMPNNRFLAERTGGTYSTLKVQPAELEDSGVYFCASSHLSGTSGRIGETQYFGPGTRLLVL.

The chain is built from TRBV29-1 and TRBJ1-2, with D maybe TRBD1 (6 bases). The V end lost 4 bases, the J end lost 3 bases, and 21 bases lay between the germline ends. CDR1 and CDR2 from the germline V gene are SQVTM and ANQGSEA. The CDR3 extends over 16 amino acids. In DNA, the CDR3 is TGCAGCGTTGCTCTATCGGGGGCGCCATTGTACTATGGCTACACCTTC. Its translation: CSVALSGAPLYYGYTF.